This T cell receptor beta chain stems from a study of T cell responses to AZD1222 COVID-19 vaccine. The assay was immunoSEQ multiplex PCR, and TCRdb's table has in-frame clones only and misses some. The sample has approximately 120,000 clones; approximately 86% are singletons. V lost 6 bases, J lost 2 bases, and 6 bases lay in between. CDR1 is MNHEY and CDR2 is SVGAGI in the germline V gene. The CDR3 contains 12 residues. The specimen comprised peripheral blood, sampled on day 0 of MenACWY control vaccination. The J gene is TRBJ2-3, the V gene TRBV6-5, with D uncertain. The clonotype was recovered from an adult in good health. The DNA of the CDR3 is TGTGCCAGCAGGATAGACACAGATACGCAGTATTTT. Protein: CASRIDTDTQYF.